This is a list of T cell receptor beta chains from one sample in a study of blood T cell repertoires in COVID-19. Method: immunoSEQ multiplex PCR; TCRdb's copy keeps in-frame clones and lacks some. The sample has hundreds of thousands of clones, under 90% seen once. Sequencing was carried out using PBMCs or T cells enriched from blood (not recorded which). The receptors shown here come from a middle-aged woman who had been exposed to COVID-19. The CDR3 runs from the conserved cysteine through the conserved F or W. The D gene is left open where the match is weak. The size entry is marked missing in some rows and otherwise reads once, few, many or a size class.

>-|TRBV9|TRBJ2-5|-
CASSVGSRQETQYF
TGTGCCAGCAGCGTAGGGAGCAGACAAGAGACCCAGTACTTC
>-|TRBV19|TRBJ2-1|-
CASSSVTGLDEQFF
TGTGCCAGTAGCTCAGTGACGGGGTTGGATGAGCAGTTCTTC
>TRBD1|TRBV18|TRBJ1-4|-
CASSPPGQGGEKLFF
TGTGCCAGCTCACCACCGGGACAGGGAGGAGAAAAACTGTTTTTT
>-|TRBV27|TRBJ2-5|-
CASSPPPTGFQETQYF
TGTGCCAGCAGTCCCCCCCCTACAGGGTTCCAAGAGACCCAGTACTTC
>TRBD2|TRBV5-4|TRBJ2-2|-
CASSLPGRGNTGELFF
TGTGCCAGCAGCCTCCCTGGGAGGGGGAACACCGGGGAGCTGTTTTTT
>-|TRBV23-1|TRBJ1-6|-
CAKAGTDSSYNSPLHF
TGCGCCAAGGCAGGGACGGACAGCTCCTATAATTCACCCCTCCACTTT
>TRBD1|TRBV28|TRBJ1-1|once
CASSSDRGLKARNMAFF
TGTGCCAGCAGCTCAGACAGGGGGCTGAAGGCTCGGAATATGGCTTTCTTT
>-|TRBV5-1|TRBJ1-1|-
CASSFTGNTEAFF
TGCGCCAGCAGCTTCACAGGGAACACTGAAGCTTTCTTT
>-|TRBV6-4|TRBJ1-1|few
CASSAGENTEAFF
TGTGCCAGCAGTGCAGGGGAAAACACTGAAGCTTTCTTT
>-|TRBV7-2|TRBJ2-1|-
CASSFDRSYNEQFF
TGTGCCAGCAGCTTTGACAGAAGCTACAATGAGCAGTTCTTC
>-|TRBV7-8|TRBJ2-5|once
CASSFGGAGETQYF
TGTGCCAGCAGCTTCGGCGGGGCAGGAGAGACCCAGTACTTC
>-|TRBV4-1|TRBJ2-7|-
CASSLLGGQGEQYF
TGCGCCAGCAGCTTGTTGGGGGGGCAAGGAGAGCAGTACTTC
>-|TRBV7-2|TRBJ2-1|few
CASSSTGYNEQFF
TGTGCCAGCAGCTCGACAGGTTACAATGAGCAGTTCTTC
>TRBD1|TRBV7-9|TRBJ2-7|-
CASQDRDLSYEQYF
TGTGCCAGCCAGGACAGGGACCTCTCCTACGAGCAGTACTTC
>-|TRBV5-8|TRBJ2-6|few
CASSRGAAISGANVLTF
TGTGCCAGCAGCCGCGGGGCCGCTATCTCTGGGGCCAACGTCCTGACTTTC
>TRBD1|TRBV5-1|TRBJ1-2|-
CASSTETGEYGYTF
TGCGCCAGCAGTACCGAGACAGGGGAGTATGGCTACACCTTC
>-|TRBV11-2|TRBJ1-2|-
CASSRRQARGYTF
TGTGCCAGCAGCAGGAGACAGGCCAGGGGCTACACCTTC
>TRBD1|TRBV4-1|TRBJ2-5|-
CASSQDDRVGETQYF
TGCGCCAGCAGCCAGGATGACAGGGTAGGAGAGACCCAGTACTTC
>TRBD2|TRBV2|TRBJ2-4|-
CASSEALLRGAKNIQYF
TGTGCCAGCAGTGAAGCGCTTTTGCGGGGGGCCAAAAACATTCAGTACTTC
>TRBD2|TRBV13|TRBJ2-5|-
CASSLGRLAGGSFQETQYF
TGTGCCAGCAGCTTAGGACGACTAGCGGGGGGATCGTTCCAAGAGACCCAGTACTTC
>-|TRBV4-2|TRBJ2-1|-
CASSQGGGDYNEQFF
TGTGCCAGCAGCCAAGGGGGGGGCGACTACAATGAGCAGTTCTTC
>-|TRBV7-2|TRBJ2-2|-
CASSYPRGGERGGELFF
TGTGCCAGCAGCTATCCGAGGGGGGGCGAGCGCGGCGGGGAGCTGTTTTTT
>-|TRBV27|TRBJ1-4|-
CASSPLREAANEKLFF
TGTGCCAGCAGTCCTCTTCGGGAGGCTGCTAATGAAAAACTGTTTTTT
>TRBD2|TRBV7-2|TRBJ2-1|few
CASIRSGGAGEQFF
TGTGCCAGCATCCGTAGCGGGGGGGCCGGTGAGCAGTTCTTC
>TRBD1|TRBV5-5|TRBJ2-1|once
CASSTQGAQNEQFF
TGTGCCAGCAGTACACAGGGGGCGCAGAATGAGCAGTTCTTC
>-|TRBV3-1/TRBV3-2|TRBJ2-2|-
CASSQSQGQNTGELFF
TGTGCCAGCAGCCAATCACAGGGACAGAACACCGGGGAGCTGTTTTTT
>TRBD1|TRBV11-1|TRBJ1-4|many
CASERGQGGEKLFF
TGTGCCAGCGAGAGAGGACAGGGCGGCGAAAAACTGTTTTTT
>-|TRBV4-3|TRBJ2-7|-
CASSQDLAVYEQYF
TGCGCCAGCAGCCAAGATCTGGCAGTCTACGAGCAGTACTTC
>TRBD2|TRBV18|TRBJ2-7|few
CASSLGTSYEQYF
TGTGCCAGCTCACTTGGGACTAGCTACGAGCAGTACTTC
>TRBD1|TRBV3-1/TRBV3-2|TRBJ1-1|-
CASSQHQGGNTEAFF
TGTGCCAGCAGCCAACATCAGGGGGGGAACACTGAAGCTTTCTTT
>-|TRBV29-1|TRBJ1-2|-
CSVVRDTQHYPF
TGCAGCGTGGTCCGGGACACCCAACATTATCCGTTC
>-|TRBV7-2|TRBJ1-2|few
CASSLVSPPADYGYTF
TGTGCCAGCAGCTTAGTCTCCCCCCCTGCGGACTATGGCTACACCTTC
>-|TRBV2|TRBJ1-5|-
CASSVGGDQPQHF
TGTGCCAGCAGTGTGGGGGGGGATCAGCCCCAGCATTTT
>TRBD1|TRBV11-2|TRBJ2-3|-
CASTQGAFTDTQYF
TGTGCCAGCACTCAGGGGGCTTTCACAGATACGCAGTATTTT
>TRBD1|TRBV6-5|TRBJ1-1|-
CARGTGIEAFF
TGTGCCAGGGGGACAGGGATTGAAGCTTTCTTT
>TRBD1|TRBV12-5|TRBJ1-1|-
CASGSQGALNTEAFF
TGTGCTAGTGGTTCACAGGGGGCTCTGAACACTGAAGCTTTCTTT
>TRBD2|TRBV11-3|TRBJ2-2|-
CASSRLAGENTGELFF
TGTGCCAGCAGCCGACTAGCGGGGGAAAACACCGGGGAGCTGTTTTTT
>TRBD1|TRBV27|TRBJ1-5|-
CASSLRTGGNQPQHF
TGTGCCAGCAGTCTCCGGACAGGGGGGAATCAGCCCCAGCATTTT
>-|TRBV6-5|TRBJ1-5|-
CASSLQPQHF
TGTGCCAGCAGCCTCCAGCCCCAGCATTTT
>-|TRBV5-1|TRBJ2-5|-
CASSLSRKETQYF
TGCGCCAGCAGCTTGTCCAGGAAAGAGACCCAGTACTTC